This T cell receptor (beta chain) appears in the sequencing data of a study of blood T cell repertoires in COVID-19. Whole-study context: Nucleic acid was either cDNA or gDNA, and it came from T cells, B-cell-depleted T cells, or PBMCs.

CDR1 and CDR2 from the germline V gene are SGHNT and YYREEE (reference sequence). Trimming pared 4 bases from V and 0 bases from J, leaving 12 bases between. The CDR3 is 15 residues long. Original methodology: Nucleated cell number was recorded as an estimate derived from reference gene primer amplification. Assay used: immunoSEQ multiplex PCR; TCRdb lists only in-frame clones, some missing. V, J and clone size are those of that table, while D and trimming were read from the DNA. The sample holds 350,000 to 450,000 clones, roughly nine tenths seen once. What was sequenced was PBMCs or T cells enriched from blood (not recorded which). The chain couples TRBV5-4 to TRBJ2-3; tentatively, D is TRBD2 (6 bases). This TCR derives from a woman aged 40 to 50 who had been exposed to COVID-19. The CDR3 here is CASSRLDTSTDTQYF. For the CDR3, the DNA is TGTGCCAGCAGCCGACTAGATACTAGCACAGATACGCAGTATTTT.